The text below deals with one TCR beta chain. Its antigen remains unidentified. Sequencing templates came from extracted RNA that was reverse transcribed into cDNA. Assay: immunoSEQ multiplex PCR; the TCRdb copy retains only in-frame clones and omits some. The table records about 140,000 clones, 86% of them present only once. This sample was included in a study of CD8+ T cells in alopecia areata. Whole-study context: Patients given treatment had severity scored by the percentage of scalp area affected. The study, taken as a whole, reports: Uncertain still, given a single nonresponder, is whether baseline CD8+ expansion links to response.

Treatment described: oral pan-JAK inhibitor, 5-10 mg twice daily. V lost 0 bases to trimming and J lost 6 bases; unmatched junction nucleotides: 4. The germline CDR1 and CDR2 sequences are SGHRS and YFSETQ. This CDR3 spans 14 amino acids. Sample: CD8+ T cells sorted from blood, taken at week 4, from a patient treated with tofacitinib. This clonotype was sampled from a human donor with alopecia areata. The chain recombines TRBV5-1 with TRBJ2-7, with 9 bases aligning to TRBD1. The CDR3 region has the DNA TGCGCCAGCAGCTTGGCCGGGACAGGGCCCGAGCAGTACTTC. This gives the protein CASSLAGTGPEQYF.